This T cell receptor beta chain derives from a study of CXCR3-negative and CXCR3-positive naive CD8 T cells. The V gene's germline CDR1 is MDHEN and CDR2 SYDVKM. The CDR3 spans 14 residues. The method, 5' RACE with UMI labels, was used to prepare the TRB cDNA libraries. TCRdb re-called the 5' RACE reads, yielding one record per CDR3 amino acid sequence without DNA. Recorded for this sample: 150,000 or so distinct CDR3 sequences. Study outcomes and limitations: Similar TRBV-TRBJ usage was seen in naive cells (both CXCR3-negative and CXCR3-positive), but memory cells differed. Much lower diversity was found in memory CD8+ cells, while both naive subsets had comparably high diversity.

With respect to this clonotype: The antigen remains undetermined.

Every CD8+ T cell subset underwent triplicate sorting at about 300,000 cells apiece. The chain is built from TRBV28 and TRBJ1-5. The clonotype was recovered from a human donor in good health. Some clones in this sample may be carry-over from other donors' samples. Sample: naive CXCR3- CD8+ T cells from blood. Subset reported: CD45RO-CCR7+CD27+CD95- naive CD8+ T cells lacking CXCR3 (TNR3-). The CDR3 loop reads CASSLKYGNQPQHF.